Below, 25 T cell receptor beta chains from the same sample are listed, as sequenced in a study of blood T cells in healthy people across ages. Alongside a J-beta primer mix, a sample-barcoded 5' primer served in a second PCR lasting about 7 to 12 cycles. TCRdb re-called the 5' RACE reads through MiXCR, storing one row per CDR3 protein. The table records over 450,000 distinct CDR3 sequences, approximately 25% of them present only once. This same sample was also taken into another study, of T cells of mothers and their children.

Sequenced: blood. The receptors were gathered from a boy between 10 and 17 years old in good health.

CDR3 residues: CASSLDGAVGGYTF. In DNA form, the CDR3 reads TGTGCCAGCAGCTTGGACGGGGCGGTGGGAGGCTACACCTTC. The rearrangement joins TRBV7-2 to TRBJ1-2, with TRBD1 as a possible D gene (5 bases). Per the germline V gene, CDR1 is SGHTA and CDR2 is FQGNSA. The length of the CDR3 is 14 residues. Trimming removed 3 bases at V and 8 bases at J, with 16 bases between.

This clonotype was observed a handful of times. The rearrangement joins TRBV6-5 to TRBJ1-1; maybe TRBD1 (6 bases). Germline CDR1 and CDR2: MNHEY and SVGAGI. Trimming took off 6 bases at V and 2 bases at J, with 16 bases between the two ends. This CDR3 contains 15 residues. CDR3 bases: TGTGCCAGCAGCCTATGGGGAGGGGGTAACACTGAAGCTTTCTTT. Its protein is CASSLWGGGNTEAFF.

The V and J genes are TRBV11-1 and TRBJ2-3; 9 bases fit TRBD2. The ends lost 0 bases at V and 4 bases at J; junction bases unmatched: 5. CDR3 length: 16 amino acids. CDR1 SGHAT and CDR2 FQDESV come from the germline V gene (reference sequence). The CDR3 nucleotides read TGTGCCAGCAGCTTAGCGGCTAGCGGGAAATCAGATACGCAGTATTTT. Translating it yields CASSLAASGKSDTQYF.

The chain is built from TRBV11-2 and TRBJ2-5; the match to TRBD2 covers 12 bases. This CDR3 region has 20 residues. With 5 bases clipped from V and 2 bases from J, the junction kept 18 bases outside the gene matches. Germline loops: CDR1 SGHAT, CDR2 FQNNGV. The CDR3, as DNA: TGTGCCAGCAGCCCCCGACTAGCGGGGGCGGCAGAAGTTCTTCAAGAGACCCAGTACTTC. It encodes CASSPRLAGAAEVLQETQYF.

This clonotype was recorded a few times. The gene calls are TRBV27 and TRBJ2-2; D may match TRBD1 or TRBD2 (5 bases each). The V and J ends lost 5 bases and 7 bases respectively, with 8 bases between them. CDR3 length: 12 residues. Germline values: CDR1 MNHEY, CDR2 SMNVEV (reference sequence). The CDR3 sequence is CASSPGGGELFF. The CDR3 DNA reads TGTGCCAGCAGTCCTGGGGGCGGGGAGCTGTTTTTT.

The table lists this clonotype with a few counts. V usage is TRBV4-1 and J usage is TRBJ1-4; D call uncertain. The CDR3 spans 16 residues. Germline CDR1 reads MGHRA; CDR2 reads YSYEKL. Trimming shortened V by 1 base and J by 3 bases, and 12 bases separated the two germline ends. The CDR3 DNA follows: TGCGCCAGCAGCCAAGGGAGATTCCCCTCTAATGAAAAACTGTTTTTT. Translated, it gives CASSQGRFPSNEKLFF.

Notes on this clonotype: One end of the junction is discordant with germline, which a read error may explain. V is TRBV28 and J is TRBJ2-4; 10 bases are shared with TRBD2. The CDR3 is 13 amino acids. Germline lookup yields CDR1 MDHEN and CDR2 SYDVKM. The CDR3 bases are TGTGCCAGCAGCCTCAGGCTAGCGGGAGAATGGGACTTC. Amino acid sequence: CASSLRLAGEWDF.

The chain combines TRBV3-1 with TRBJ2-7, with a tentative D call TRBD1 (5 bases). Germline V gene data show CDR1 as LGHDT and CDR2 as YNNKEL (reference sequence). V shed 1 base and J shed 4 bases, with 8 bases lying between them. The CDR3 is 13 residues long. The CDR3 sequence is CASSQGQQYEQYF. CDR3 DNA: TGTGCCAGCAGCCAAGGACAGCAATACGAGCAGTACTTC.

The table lists this clonotype with a few counts. The rearrangement uses TRBV2 and TRBJ2-5; D perhaps matches TRBD1 (6 bases). Trimming stripped 5 bases from V and 2 bases from J, with 12 bases between. CDR3 size: 14 residues. The V gene's germline CDR1 is SNHLY and CDR2 FYNNEI. This CDR3 is CASSKGVKQETQYF. CDR3 DNA: TGTGCCAGCAGTAAGGGGGTCAAACAAGAGACCCAGTACTTC.

This clonotype was detected ten times or more. V and J are TRBV5-1 and TRBJ2-7, with TRBD2 matching 9 bases. V dropped 0 bases and J dropped 3; count of bases not matched to a gene: 1. Germline V gene data show CDR1 as SGHRS and CDR2 as YFSETQ. The CDR3 consists of 14 residues. In DNA form, the CDR3 reads TGCGCCAGCAGCTTGGGGACTAGCGTCTACGAGCAGTACTTC. Amino acid sequence: CASSLGTSVYEQYF.

This rearrangement joins TRBV24-1 to TRBJ1-2; 8 nucleotides line up with TRBD1. The V segment lost 2 bases and the J segment 4 bases; nucleotides outside the gene matches: 2. The germline CDR1 and CDR2 sequences are KGHDR and SFDVKD. The CDR3 totals 14 residues. CDR3 in amino acids: CATSDSDRVYGYTF. Written as DNA, the CDR3 is TGTGCCACCAGTGATTCGGACAGGGTCTATGGCTACACCTTC.

This clonotype showed up just a few times. V gene TRBV28 combines with J gene TRBJ2-5; TRBD2 is a possible D gene (6 bases). Judging by the DNA end, TRBJ2-7 fits better; the J call may be wrong. Germline-derived CDR1 and CDR2 are MDHEN and SYDVKM. CDR3 length: 14 amino acids. The CDR3 spells CASSGGGVPYEQYF. The CDR3 coding sequence is TGTGCCAGTAGTGGTGGCGGGGTTCCCTACGAGCAGTACTTC.

The chain joins TRBV15 to TRBJ1-1; D uncertain. The germline CDR1 and CDR2 sequences are LNHNV and YYDKDF (reference sequence). The CDR3 consists of 15 residues. V dropped 5 bases and J dropped 4 bases, with 17 bases sitting between them. The CDR3 is CATSPGRSWGTEAFF. The CDR3 region has the DNA TGTGCCACCAGCCCTGGGCGGAGCTGGGGCACTGAAGCTTTCTTT.

This chain joins TRBV7-9 and TRBJ1-5; 8 bases agree with TRBD1. V was pared by 5 bases and J by 6 bases, with 12 bases of the junction left unmatched. Germline lookup yields CDR1 SEHNR and CDR2 FQNEAQ (reference sequence). The CDR3 totals 16 residues. CDR3 bases: TGTGCCAGCAGCCGCGGACAGGGAGGCGATCTTCAGCCCCAGCATTTT. This sequence encodes CASSRGQGGDLQPQHF.

This clonotype has a handful of counts. J is TRBJ1-2 and V is TRBV27, with D tentatively TRBD1 (6 bases). The V gene's germline CDR1 is MNHEY and CDR2 SMNVEV (reference sequence). Trimming shortened V by 2 bases and J by 5 bases, and 15 bases separated the two germline ends. This CDR3 region has 15 residues. The CDR3 nucleotides read TGTGCCAGCAGTTTAACCTCCGGGACATCTTATGGCTACACCTTC. Encoded protein: CASSLTSGTSYGYTF.

Many counts were recorded for this clonotype. J is TRBJ2-5 and V is TRBV5-1, with D possibly being TRBD2 (5 bases). V lost 4 bases, J lost 2 bases, and 12 bases lay in between. The CDR3 sequence is 14 residues long. In germline, CDR1 is SGHRS, CDR2 YFSETQ. The DNA for the CDR3 is TGCGCCAGCAGCAGAGAGGGTAGGCAAGAGACCCAGTACTTC. The encoded protein is CASSREGRQETQYF.

In this sample, this clonotype turned up a few times. The rearrangement joins TRBV12-3 or TRBV12-4 to TRBJ2-2; the D is unclear. The CDR3 is made up of 11 amino acids. V gave up 11 bases and J gave up 5 bases, with 9 bases separating them. The chain's CDR3 is CAADGTGELFF. DNA of the CDR3: TGTGCCGCCGATGGAACCGGGGAGCTGTTTTTT.

The gene calls are TRBV5-5 and TRBJ2-7, with 8 bases aligning to TRBD2. Germline V lookup: CDR1 SGHKS, CDR2 YYEKEE (reference sequence). After removal of 4 bases from V and 4 bases from J, the junction contained 7 bases not matched to a gene. CDR3 size: 14 residues. CDR3 in amino acids: CASSRPGGGYEQYF. The CDR3 coding sequence is TGTGCCAGCAGCCGGCCGGGAGGGGGGTACGAGCAGTACTTC.

The CDR3 loop is CATSVEGANEAFF. The CDR3 coding sequence is TGTGCCACCAGTGTTGAGGGGGCGAATGAAGCTTTCTTT. The chain is built from TRBV24-1 and TRBJ1-1; 7 bases map to TRBD1. This CDR3 spans 13 amino acids. After removal of 5 bases from V and 7 bases from J, the junction contained 6 bases not matched to a gene. Germline V gene data show CDR1 as KGHDR and CDR2 as SFDVKD.

In its sample, this clonotype was seen a few times. The chain is built from TRBV7-9 and TRBJ2-7; 8 bases are shared with TRBD1. The CDR3 covers 15 residues. With V trimmed by 3 bases and J by 7 bases, 11 bases remained unmatched. Germline CDR1 SEHNR, CDR2 FQNEAQ (reference sequence). The CDR3 sequence: CASSFPGQGRREQYF. In DNA form, the CDR3 reads TGTGCCAGCAGCTTCCCAGGACAGGGAAGGCGGGAGCAGTACTTC.

This CDR3 is CASTRDRSTDTQYF. The CDR3 nucleotides are TGTGCCAGCACCCGGGACAGAAGCACAGATACGCAGTATTTT. The rearrangement links TRBV12-3 or TRBV12-4 to TRBJ2-3, with 7 bases lining up with TRBD1. Losses at the gene ends were 7 bases for V and 0 bases for J; bases not matched to a gene: 4. This CDR3 is built from 14 residues.

This chain links TRBV20-1 with TRBJ2-1; 9 bases agree with TRBD1. The CDR3 loop spans 14 amino acids. Germline CDR1 is DFQATT and CDR2 is SNEGSKA (reference sequence). Trimming removed 4 bases from V and 4 bases from J; junction bases left unmatched: 5. The CDR3 sequence: CSATGTGRYNEQFF. The CDR3 DNA follows: TGCAGTGCTACCGGGACAGGGAGGTACAATGAGCAGTTCTTC.

The V gene is TRBV20-1, the J gene TRBJ1-2; a weak D match, TRBD1 (5 bases). Trimming left V 5 bases short and J 7 bases short, with 20 bases between. From germline, CDR1 is DFQATT and CDR2 SNEGSKA (reference sequence). The CDR3 loop spans 14 amino acids. DNA for the CDR3: TGCAGTGCTCCGACAGTTTACGGGTTCGGTGGCTACACCTTC. Translated, it gives CSAPTVYGFGGYTF.

This clonotype was detected only a few times. This CDR3 reads CSAIRQAFYNEQFF. In DNA, the CDR3 is TGCAGTGCTATTCGACAGGCGTTCTACAATGAGCAGTTCTTC. The J gene is TRBJ2-1, the V gene TRBV20-1; D possibly corresponds to TRBD1 (6 bases). Germline V gene sequence: CDR1 DFQATT, CDR2 SNEGSKA (reference sequence). Trimming took 4 bases from V and 3 from J, leaving 13 bases between them. The CDR3 is made up of 14 amino acids.

This clonotype turned up a few times. The rearrangement links TRBV4-2 to TRBJ1-5; D is unclear. In germline, CDR1 is LGHNA, CDR2 YNFKEQ. Trimming cost V 0 bases and J 5 bases, with 5 bases left between them. There are 13 residues in the CDR3. The CDR3 spells CASSQEGYQPQHF. The DNA for the CDR3 is TGTGCCAGCAGCCAAGAGGGGTATCAGCCCCAGCATTTT.